This TCR beta chain was recovered during a study of blood T cell repertoires in COVID-19. As for the study in general: Acute and convalescent COVID-19 samples came from the United States, Italy and Spain. PBMCs, B-cell-depleted T cells, or T cells were the source of the cDNA or gDNA that made up the material.

In the source study's methods: The assay estimated nucleated cells by amplifying reference gene primers. TCRdb keeps only in-frame clones here, not all; method: immunoSEQ multiplex PCR. The DNA was the basis for D and trimming; V, J and clone size are from that table. The sample yields about 200,000 clones, around 90% seen once. CDR3 size: 16 residues. Trimming took 0 bases from V and 5 from J; bases not matched to a gene: 7. CDR1 and CDR2 from the germline V gene are MNHNY and SVGAGI (reference sequence). The V call is TRBV6-6, the J call TRBJ2-1, with 7 bases matching TRBD1. The sample was peripheral blood. The sequence came from a man between 50 and 59 years old with acute or convalescent COVID-19. DNA for the CDR3: TGTGCCAGCAGTTACTCCTTAAAGGGGGCTAACAATGAGCAGTTCTTC. Its translation: CASSYSLKGANNEQFF.